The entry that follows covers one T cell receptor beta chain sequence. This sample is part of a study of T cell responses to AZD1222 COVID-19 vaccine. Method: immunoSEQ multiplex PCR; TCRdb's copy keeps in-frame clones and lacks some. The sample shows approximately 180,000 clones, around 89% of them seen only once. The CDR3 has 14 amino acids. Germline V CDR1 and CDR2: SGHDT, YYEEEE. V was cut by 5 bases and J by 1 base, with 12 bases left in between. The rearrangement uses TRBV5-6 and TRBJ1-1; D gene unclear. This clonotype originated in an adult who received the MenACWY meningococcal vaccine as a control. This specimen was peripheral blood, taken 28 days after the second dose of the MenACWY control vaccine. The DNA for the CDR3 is TGTGCCAGCAGGAGCGCGGGGAGGAACACTGAAGCTTTCTTT. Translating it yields CASRSAGRNTEAFF.